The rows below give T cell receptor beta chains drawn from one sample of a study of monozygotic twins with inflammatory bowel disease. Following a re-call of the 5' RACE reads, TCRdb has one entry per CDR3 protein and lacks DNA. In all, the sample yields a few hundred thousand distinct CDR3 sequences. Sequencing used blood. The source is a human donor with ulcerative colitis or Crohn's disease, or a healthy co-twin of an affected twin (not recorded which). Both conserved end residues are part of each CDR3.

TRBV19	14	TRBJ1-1	CASNWDSLNTEAFF
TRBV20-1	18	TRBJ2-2	CSARAPSGGSANTGELFF
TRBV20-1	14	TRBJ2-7	CSARASFSTYEQYF
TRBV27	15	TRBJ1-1	CASSLSGRTNTEAFF
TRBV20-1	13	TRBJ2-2	CSSPGSNTGELFF
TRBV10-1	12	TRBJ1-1	CASSRAGGEAFF
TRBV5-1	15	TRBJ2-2	CASSWDRTDTGELFF
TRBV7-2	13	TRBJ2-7	CTSSISFSYEQYF
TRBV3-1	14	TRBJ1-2	CASSALLVGYGYTF
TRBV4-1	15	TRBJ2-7	CASSQGEQGDEEQYF
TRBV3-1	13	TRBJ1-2	CASSEGPSYGYTF
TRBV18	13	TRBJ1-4	CASSPGLSEKLFF
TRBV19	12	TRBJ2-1	CASNGGYNEQFF
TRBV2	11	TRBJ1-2	CASTPNYGYTF
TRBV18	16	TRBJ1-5	CASSPTAGRSNQPQHF
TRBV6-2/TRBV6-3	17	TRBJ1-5	CASSYADRGGGNQPQHF
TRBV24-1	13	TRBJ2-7	CATSPAGTYEQYF
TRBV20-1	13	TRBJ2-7	CSAARGFMYEQYF
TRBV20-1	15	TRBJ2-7	CSARDPGLKLYEQYF
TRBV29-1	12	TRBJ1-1	CSVERGQFEAFF
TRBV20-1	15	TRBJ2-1	CSATRTSGGYNEQFF
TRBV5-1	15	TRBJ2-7	CASSLGQSMPYEQYF
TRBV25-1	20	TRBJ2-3	CASSESGTSGGYVLADTQYF
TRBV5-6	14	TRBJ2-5	CASRLAGSRETQYF
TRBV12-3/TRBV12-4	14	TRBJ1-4	CASTPRANNEKLFF
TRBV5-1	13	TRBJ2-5	CASSGEGGETQYF
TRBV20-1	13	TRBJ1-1	CSARDRGGTEAFF
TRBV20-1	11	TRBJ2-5	CSARSLETQYF
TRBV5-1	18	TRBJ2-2	CASSSQTGTKADTGELFF
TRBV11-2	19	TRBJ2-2	CASSLWGKLLARDTGELFF
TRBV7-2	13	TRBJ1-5	CASSLARSQPQHF
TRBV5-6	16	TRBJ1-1	CASSLGRTRRIHEAFF
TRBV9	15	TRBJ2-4	CASSTQTGWGNIQYF
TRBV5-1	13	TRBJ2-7	CASNDRRGYEQYF
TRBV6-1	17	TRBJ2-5	CASSSRSGGVVWETQYF
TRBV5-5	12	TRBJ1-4	CASSLATEKLFF
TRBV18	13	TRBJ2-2	CASSPFSTGELFF
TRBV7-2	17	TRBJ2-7	CASSLAPTRTGAYEQYF
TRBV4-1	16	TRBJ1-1	CASSQEDSFMNTEAFF
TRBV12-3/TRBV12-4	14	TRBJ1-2	CASSWGQTNYGYTF
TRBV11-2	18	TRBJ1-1	CASSPLTRPDRVYTEAFF
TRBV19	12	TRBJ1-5	CASSPDNQPQHF
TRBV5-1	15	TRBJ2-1	CASSLVPSNYNEQFF